These 22 T cell receptor beta chains were all obtained from the same sample, sequenced in a study of glioma-infiltrating T cells after dendritic cell vaccination. Data came from immunoSEQ multiplex PCR; TCRdb stores just in-frame clones and leaves some out. The table shows 100,000 or so clones, with around 91% occurring only once. The time point is: after dendritic cell vaccination, including at tumor progression/relapse. Sample: blood, taken after dendritic cell vaccination. These receptors came from a human donor with glioblastoma.

V and J are TRBV30 and TRBJ2-2; 10 bases agree with TRBD2. The CDR3 is made up of 20 amino acids. Germline V gene sequence: CDR1 GTSNPN, CDR2 SVGIG (reference sequence). With V trimmed by 5 bases and J by 1 base, 19 bases remained unmatched. CDR3 residues: CAWGEMAGTSVAGNTGELFF. As DNA, the CDR3 is TGTGCCTGGGGGGAGATGGCCGGGACTAGCGTAGCGGGGAACACCGGGGAGCTGTTTTTT.

V usage is TRBV5-1 and J usage is TRBJ1-1; D remains unclear. Germline CDR1 reads SGHRS; CDR2 reads YFSETQ. V lost 0 bases and J 0 bases, leaving 6 bases between the germline ends. CDR3 length equals 14 residues. CDR3 residues: CASSLGSLNTEAFF. As DNA, the CDR3 is TGCGCCAGCAGCTTGGGGAGTTTGAACACTGAAGCTTTCTTT.

Of note for this clone: Germline and junction disagree at one end, which may indicate a read error. The chain couples TRBV7-7 to TRBJ1-2; 7 nucleotides line up with TRBD1. CDR1 SSHAT and CDR2 FNYEAQ come from the germline V gene (reference sequence). The CDR3 length is 16 residues. CDR3 sequence (DNA): TGTGCTAGCAGCTTAGACCGGGACAGAGCTAACTATGGCTACACCTTC. As protein: CASSLDRDRANYGYTF.

This clone was seen just once. The chain carries TRBV6-1 and TRBJ2-7; 9 bases agree with TRBD2. CDR3 size: 16 residues. CDR1 and CDR2 from the germline V gene are MNHNS and SASEGT. The trim removed 3 bases at V and 9 bases at J, leaving 15 bases unmatched. CDR3: CASSEGASGVIAVQYF. The CDR3 bases are TGTGCCAGCAGTGAGGGGGCTAGCGGGGTCATAGCAGTGCAGTACTTC.

The chain links TRBV2 to TRBJ1-5; D gene unclear. The CDR3 loop spans 14 amino acids. V lost 6 bases to trimming and J lost 0 bases, with 9 bases between them. Per germline, CDR1 SNHLY and CDR2 FYNNEI. CDR3 bases: TGTGCCAGCAGGGCCAGGTATAGCAATCAGCCCCAGCATTTT. Translation: CASRARYSNQPQHF. The full variable domain, its missing parts supplied by reference TRBV2 and TRBJ1-5, is EPEVTQTPSHQVTQMGQEVILRCVPISNHLYFYWYRQILGQKVEFLVSFYNNEISEKSEIFDDQFSVERPDGSNFTLKIRSTKLEDSAMYFCASRARYSNQPQHFGDGTRLSIL.

The rearrangement uses TRBV19 and TRBJ1-1; 10 positions agree with TRBD1. The CDR3 extends over 16 amino acids. V was pared by 3 bases and J by 0 bases, with 4 bases of the junction left unmatched. Germline lookup yields CDR1 LNHDA and CDR2 SQIVND (reference sequence). CDR3 loop: CASSMRDRGLNTEAFF. CDR3 nucleotide sequence: TGTGCCAGTAGTATGAGGGACAGGGGCTTGAACACTGAAGCTTTCTTT.

The table lists this clone with a few counts. The chain is built from TRBV6-1 and TRBJ1-5, with a weak D call TRBD1 (5 bases). The CDR3 extends over 15 amino acids. Germline CDR1 is MNHNS and CDR2 is SASEGT. V lost 8 bases, J lost 0 bases, and 14 bases lay in between. The CDR3, as DNA: TGTGCCAGCTCTCCGACAGCCGATAGCAATCAGCCCCAGCATTTT. Residues: CASSPTADSNQPQHF.

This chain links TRBV5-4 with TRBJ2-7, with a tentative D call TRBD2 (7 bases). CDR3 length: 15 residues. V was shortened by 0 bases and J by 2 bases, with 12 bases between the two germline ends. The V gene's germline CDR1 is SGHNT and CDR2 YYREEE (reference sequence). CDR3 amino acids: CASSLAGGPAYEQYF. Written as DNA, the CDR3 is TGTGCCAGCAGCTTGGCGGGGGGCCCAGCCTACGAGCAGTACTTC.

The J gene is TRBJ2-2, the V gene TRBV5-4; perhaps TRBD1 as D (7 bases). The V end lost 4 bases, the J end lost 1 base, and 17 bases lay between the germline ends. This CDR3 is built from 17 residues. Per the germline V gene, CDR1 is SGHNT and CDR2 is YYREEE (reference sequence). The DNA of the CDR3 is TGTGCCAGCAGCCCCCAGGGGGGACAGATGAACACCGGGGAGCTGTTTTTT. This sequence encodes CASSPQGGQMNTGELFF. The full variable domain, rest sourced from reference TRBV5-4 and TRBJ2-2, is ETGVTQSPTHLIKTRGQQVTLRCSSQSGHNTVSWYQQALGQGPQFIFQYYREEENGRGNFPPRFSGLQFPNYSSELNVNALELDDSALYLCASSPQGGQMNTGELFFGEGSRLTVL.

This rearrangement joins TRBV15 to TRBJ1-4; perhaps TRBD1 as D (6 bases). Trimming took 1 base from V and 6 from J, leaving 15 bases between them. CDR3 length equals 16 residues. The germline gives CDR1 LNHNV, CDR2 YYDKDF (reference sequence). CDR3 DNA sequence: TGTGCCACCAGCAGAGGAACAGGGAGTCGAGATGAAAAACTGTTTTTT. It codes for CATSRGTGSRDEKLFF.

The chain couples TRBV2 to TRBJ1-1; maybe TRBD1 (5 bases). Trimming stripped 6 bases from V and 2 bases from J, with 10 bases between. The CDR3 loop spans 13 amino acids. CDR1 and CDR2 from the germline V gene are SNHLY and FYNNEI. CDR3 loop: CASRGEGNTEAFF. The CDR3 nucleotides are TGTGCCAGCAGGGGGGAGGGCAACACTGAAGCTTTCTTT.

The V call is TRBV2, the J call TRBJ1-1; perhaps TRBD1 as D (6 bases). The CDR3 runs 14 residues. Between the trimmed V and J ends, which lost 5 bases and 1 base, there was a span of 11 bases. Per the germline V gene, CDR1 is SNHLY and CDR2 is FYNNEI. CDR3: CASSLDRSNTEAFF. DNA for the CDR3: TGTGCCAGCAGTCTTGACAGGTCGAACACTGAAGCTTTCTTT.

This chain uses TRBV5-6 with TRBJ2-7; 11 bases agree with TRBD1. The length of the CDR3 is 16 residues. Losses at the gene ends were 3 bases for V and 1 base for J; bases not matched to a gene: 6. Germline V gives CDR1 SGHDT, CDR2 YYEEEE. This CDR3 is CASSWTGGPDSYEQYF. The DNA for the CDR3 is TGTGCCAGCAGCTGGACAGGGGGCCCTGATTCCTACGAGCAGTACTTC.

The J gene is TRBJ2-2, the V gene TRBV7-3, with D perhaps matching TRBD1 (5 bases). CDR3 length: 14 residues. The V end was cut by 5 bases, the J end by 4 bases, with 11 bases between. The germline V gene has CDR1 SGHTA and CDR2 FQGTGA. Here the CDR3 reads CASSLDRATGELFF. CDR3 nucleotides: TGTGCCAGCAGCCTAGACAGAGCCACCGGGGAGCTGTTTTTT.

The CDR3 spells CASSLSRGGSGELFF. DNA for the CDR3: TGCGCCAGCAGCTTGTCGCGGGGGGGCTCCGGGGAGCTGTTTTTT. The chain couples TRBV5-1 to TRBJ2-2; 9 bases are a match to TRBD2. Germline trimming cut 1 base from V and 6 bases from J; bases unmatched to any gene: 4. The CDR3 has 15 residues. Germline values: CDR1 SGHRS, CDR2 YFSETQ. Full variable domain (rest looked up from reference TRBV5-1 and TRBJ2-2): KAGVTQTPRYLIKTRGQQVTLSCSPISGHRSVSWYQQTPGQGLQFLFEYFSETQRNKGNFPGRFSGRQFSNSRSEMNVSTLELGDSALYLCASSLSRGGSGELFFGEGSRLTVL.

Note on this clone: Other DNA sequences in this specimen translate into the identical CDR3. V gene TRBV5-6 combines with J gene TRBJ1-2; 8 bases match TRBD1. Germline CDR1 SGHDT, CDR2 YYEEEE. The CDR3 runs 15 residues. V trimming: 4 bases; J trimming: 2 bases; junction bases outside the gene matches: 7. CDR3 amino acids: CASSKRDRLNYGYTF. CDR3 DNA sequence: TGTGCCAGCAGCAAACGGGACAGGCTAAACTATGGCTACACCTTC. Drawing the rest from reference TRBV5-6 and TRBJ1-2, the complete variable domain is DAGVTQSPTHLIKTRGQQVTLRCSPKSGHDTVSWYQQALGQGPQFIFQYYEEEERQRGNFPDRFSGHQFPNYSSELNVNALLLGDSALYLCASSKRDRLNYGYTFGSGTRLTVV.

The chain is built from TRBV10-3 and TRBJ2-7; D possibly corresponds to TRBD2 (6 bases). This CDR3 has 13 amino acids. Germline-derived CDR1 and CDR2 are ENHRY and SYGVKD. Between the trimmed V and J ends, which lost 0 bases and 6 bases, there was a span of 9 bases. The CDR3 nucleotides are TGTGCCATCAGTGAGTCCCAGGGACTCGAGCAGTACTTC. Its translation is CAISESQGLEQYF.

This chain joins TRBV30 and TRBJ2-7; TRBD1 agrees at 11 bases. With 1 base clipped from V and 5 bases from J, the junction kept 4 bases outside the gene matches. The CDR3 runs to 14 residues. CDR1 is GTSNPN, CDR2 SVGIG, per germline (reference sequence). The CDR3 nucleotides are TGTGCCTGGAGTGGGACAGGGGGCAGGGACGAGCAGTACTTC. Residues: CAWSGTGGRDEQYF.

CDR3 region: CASSAPGQGYEQYF. The CDR3 nucleotides read TGTGCCAGCAGTGCCCCGGGACAGGGCTACGAGCAGTACTTC. This chain uses TRBV2 with TRBJ2-7; 9 positions match TRBD1. V gave up 4 bases and J gave up 3 bases; unmatched junction bases: 4. Per germline, CDR1 SNHLY and CDR2 FYNNEI. This CDR3 has 14 amino acids.

The CDR3 DNA reads TGTGCCAGCAGCTTTCGGGATTCCTCTGGGGCCAACGTCCTGACTTTC. This encodes CASSFRDSSGANVLTF. The chain recombines TRBV5-4 with TRBJ2-6; weak D call: TRBD2 (5 bases). The germline CDR1 and CDR2 sequences are SGHNT and YYREEE (reference sequence). CDR3 length equals 16 residues. Trimming pared 2 bases from V and 0 bases from J, leaving 9 bases between.

V usage is TRBV4-2 and J usage is TRBJ2-1, with 10 bases identical to TRBD2. CDR3 length: 15 amino acids. Germline V CDR1 and CDR2: LGHNA, YNFKEQ. Losses at the gene ends were 1 base for V and 7 bases for J; bases not matched to a gene: 4. The CDR3 loop reads CASSQAGAGGNEQFF. The DNA for the CDR3 is TGTGCCAGCAGCCAAGCGGGAGCGGGAGGGAATGAGCAGTTCTTC.

V is TRBV19 and J is TRBJ2-1; 10 nucleotides agree with TRBD2. The germline V gene encodes CDR1 LNHDA and CDR2 SQIVND (reference sequence). J lost 9 bases, V lost 3 bases, and 2 bases had no gene match. The CDR3 is 13 residues long. CDR3 nucleotides: TGTGCCAGTAGTATTTTAGCGGGAGGTGAGCAGTTCTTC. Amino acid sequence: CASSILAGGEQFF.